Shown below are 26 T cell receptor beta chains from a single sample sequenced in a study of cytomegalovirus exposure and HLA in healthy donors. 60 Vbeta and 13 Jbeta primers were used in PCR. The assay was immunoSEQ multiplex PCR, and TCRdb's table has in-frame clones only and misses some. Here the sample spans over 150,000 clones, approximately 80% being singletons. Specimen: PBMCs. These receptor sequences come from a man aged 25 to 45 in good health and CMV-seropositive.

This clone was seen more than once but under ten times. The genes are TRBV5-6 and TRBJ1-6; D is uncertain. The germline gives CDR1 SGHDT, CDR2 YYEEEE. The CDR3 runs to 16 residues. Trimming cost V 4 bases and J 0 bases, with 11 bases left between them. Written as DNA, the CDR3 is TGTGCCAGCAGCCCCCCGCGGGACTCCTATAATTCACCCCTCCACTTT. This gives the protein CASSPPRDSYNSPLHF.

The chain uses TRBV28 and TRBJ1-5; 8 nucleotides match TRBD1. This CDR3 has 15 amino acids. J lost 1 base, V lost 6 bases, and 5 bases had no gene match. Germline V gene data show CDR1 as MDHEN and CDR2 as SYDVKM. The CDR3 region is CASRRDRPSNQPQHF. CDR3 nucleotide sequence: TGTGCCAGCAGGCGGGACAGGCCGAGCAATCAGCCCCAGCATTTT.

In nucleotides, the CDR3 is TGTGCCAGTACCCCAAAACAGGGAGGCAATCAGCCCCAGCATTTT. This sequence encodes CASTPKQGGNQPQHF. The V call is TRBV19, the J call TRBJ1-5; a possible D gene is TRBD1 (6 bases). V lost 7 bases to trimming and J lost 2 bases, with 15 bases between them. The CDR3 contains 15 residues. Germline loops: CDR1 LNHDA, CDR2 SQIVND (reference sequence).

The chain joins TRBV6-5 to TRBJ1-5; D ambiguous. The CDR3 contains 15 residues. Trimming took 5 bases from V and 1 from J, leaving 12 bases between them. The germline gives CDR1 MNHEY, CDR2 SVGAGI. The CDR3 DNA follows: TGTGCCAGCAGTATCTCAGACAAAAGCAATCAGCCCCAGCATTTT. Translating gives CASSISDKSNQPQHF.

A few counts support this clone. CDR3 DNA: TGTGCCAGCAGTTCACGGACAGGGCGCACCGGGGAGCTGTTTTTT. This codes for CASSSRTGRTGELFF. The chain couples TRBV6-5 to TRBJ2-2; 8 bases map to TRBD1. J lost 4 bases, V lost 4 bases, and 5 bases had no gene match. CDR1 and CDR2 from the germline V gene are MNHEY and SVGAGI. This CDR3 has 15 residues.

The rearrangement links TRBV5-4 to TRBJ1-2; D is undetermined. There are 16 residues in the CDR3. Germline-derived CDR1 and CDR2 are SGHNT and YYREEE (reference sequence). V shed 4 bases and J shed 4 bases, with 20 bases lying between them. The CDR3 sequence is CASSPAAVPRGYGYTF. The CDR3 DNA is TGTGCCAGCAGCCCCGCCGCAGTGCCCCGGGGCTATGGCTACACCTTC.

The rearrangement uses TRBV18 and TRBJ2-5; TRBD1 aligns across 10 bases. CDR3 length: 13 amino acids. Germline lookup yields CDR1 KGHSH and CDR2 LQKENI. The V segment lost 6 bases and the J segment 4 bases; nucleotides outside the gene matches: 2. As DNA, the CDR3 is TGTGCCAGCTCCCGGGACAGGGGAGAGACCCAGTACTTC. It translates to CASSRDRGETQYF.

The chain carries TRBV5-4 and TRBJ2-1, with D possibly matching TRBD2 (6 bases). Germline V CDR1 and CDR2: SGHNT, YYREEE (reference sequence). This CDR3 is 14 amino acids long. V lost 0 bases and J lost 8, with 12 bases in between. Here the CDR3 reads CASSLVGGSDEQFF. In DNA form, the CDR3 reads TGTGCCAGCAGCTTGGTCGGGGGATCGGATGAGCAGTTCTTC.

CDR3 in DNA: TGCACCAGCAGCTCTCAAAACTTGCGGGGGGGCCAGGAAGAGACCCAGTACTTC. This translates into CTSSSQNLRGGQEETQYF. This rearrangement joins TRBV1 to TRBJ2-5; the DNA was not compared with TRBD2, the D call given in the table. TRBV1 is a documented pseudogene. This CDR3 has 18 amino acids.

This clone was seen just once. J is TRBJ2-2 and V is TRBV29-1; TRBD2 might be the D (6 bases). The V gene lost 7 bases and the J gene lost 0 bases, with 12 bases spanning the gap. The CDR3 sequence is 14 residues long. Germline V CDR1 and CDR2: SQVTM, ANQGSEA. The DNA of the CDR3 is TGCAGCGCCGGAGGGGCAACGAACACCGGGGAGCTGTTTTTT. As protein: CSAGGATNTGELFF.

This sequence joins TRBV7-9 and TRBJ2-3; D perhaps matches TRBD2 (5 bases). The germline CDR1 and CDR2 sequences are SEHNR and FQNEAQ (reference sequence). V was clipped by 4 bases and J by 0 bases, with 11 bases between them. The CDR3 runs 15 residues. CDR3 residues: CASSSRTGSTDTQYF. In DNA form, the CDR3 reads TGTGCCAGCAGCTCCCGAACGGGAAGCACAGATACGCAGTATTTT.

The chain links TRBV5-1 to TRBJ2-3, with 14 bases identical to TRBD2. Germline V CDR1 and CDR2: SGHRS, YFSETQ. After removal of 4 bases from V and 6 bases from J, the junction contained 4 bases not matched to a gene. This CDR3 has 15 amino acids. For the CDR3, the DNA is TGCGCCAGCAGCCCCGGGACTAGCGGGGGTGATACGCAGTATTTT. It translates to CASSPGTSGGDTQYF.

The chain joins TRBV4-3 to TRBJ2-5; 12 bases agree with TRBD1. This CDR3 spans 18 amino acids. V lost 3 bases, J lost 5 bases, and 13 bases stayed unmatched. Germline CDR1 reads LGHNA; CDR2 reads YSLEER. CDR3: CASSHPGKGQGARETQYF. CDR3 nucleotide sequence: TGCGCCAGCAGCCACCCAGGTAAGGGACAGGGGGCGCGGGAGACCCAGTACTTC.

The V gene is TRBV13, the J gene TRBJ2-7, with D unclear. CDR1 is PRHDT and CDR2 is FYEKMQ in the germline V gene (reference sequence). This CDR3 is built from 14 residues. V shed 3 bases and J shed 5 bases, with 14 bases lying between them. DNA of the CDR3: TGTGCCAGCAGCTTGTCACCCCCTAGAAACGAGCAGTACTTC. The encoded protein is CASSLSPPRNEQYF.

This clone was recorded a few times. The chain couples TRBV10-3 to TRBJ1-2; D is ambiguous. Trimming removed 11 bases at V and 3 bases at J, with 16 bases between. Germline CDR1 ENHRY, CDR2 SYGVKD. The CDR3 is 13 residues long. CDR3 sequence reads: CASRAGEDYGYTF. The CDR3 DNA reads as TGTGCCTCACGGGCCGGGGAGGACTATGGCTACACCTTC.

The chain combines TRBV30 with TRBJ2-7, with a tentative D call TRBD2 (6 bases). CDR1 GTSNPN and CDR2 SVGIG come from the germline V gene (reference sequence). This CDR3 has 13 residues. Trimming removed 4 bases from V and 2 bases from J, with 12 bases in between. CDR3 sequence: CAWMPEGTYEQYF. The CDR3 DNA is TGTGCCTGGATGCCGGAGGGGACCTACGAGCAGTACTTC.

This clone appeared a single time. J is TRBJ2-1 and V is TRBV4-1; 8 nucleotides match TRBD1. Germline CDR1 is MGHRA and CDR2 is YSYEKL. After removal of 0 bases from V and 1 base from J, the junction contained 8 bases not matched to a gene. The CDR3 is 18 residues long. DNA of the CDR3: TGCGCCAGCAGCCAAGATGAATGGACAGGGATATCCTACAATGAGCAGTTCTTC. It translates to CASSQDEWTGISYNEQFF.

In its sample, this clone was seen a few times. The rearrangement uses TRBV19 and TRBJ2-5; 11 bases map to TRBD2. The V segment lost 1 base and the J segment 7 bases; nucleotides outside the gene matches: 11. CDR1 is LNHDA and CDR2 is SQIVND in the germline V gene (reference sequence). The length of the CDR3 is 17 residues. This CDR3 reads CASSIGLAGMRSGTQYF. The CDR3 DNA reads as TGTGCCAGTAGTATAGGACTAGCGGGGATGCGCTCAGGGACCCAGTACTTC.

The gene calls are TRBV2 and TRBJ2-3, with D perhaps TRBD2 (5 bases). With 4 bases removed from V and 5 bases from J, the gap between germline ends came to 10 bases. The CDR3 length is 13 residues. Germline V gene sequence: CDR1 SNHLY, CDR2 FYNNEI. CDR3 loop: CASSGEGIDTQYF. The CDR3 DNA is TGTGCCAGCAGTGGTGAGGGTATAGATACGCAGTATTTT.

V gene TRBV2 combines with J gene TRBJ2-6; 8 nucleotides agree with TRBD2. The CDR3 contains 15 residues. Trimming cost V 6 bases and J 4 bases; bases outside gene matches: 5. Germline-derived CDR1 and CDR2 are SNHLY and FYNNEI. The DNA of the CDR3 is TGTGCCAGCAGGGGTAGCGGGGCCGGGGCCAACGTCCTGACTTTC. Translation: CASRGSGAGANVLTF.

The chain has TRBV4-1 and TRBJ1-4; D remains ambiguous. The CDR3 loop spans 14 amino acids. V was pared by 4 bases and J by 1 base, with 7 bases between. Germline CDR1 and CDR2: MGHRA and YSYEKL. The CDR3 nucleotides are TGCGCCAGCAGCCCGTTCGGAACTAATGAAAAACTGTTTTTT. Translated: CASSPFGTNEKLFF.

The chain has TRBV25-1 and TRBJ2-7; 9 bases align to TRBD1. V shed 4 bases and J 6 bases; nucleotides not matched to a gene: 10. The CDR3 covers 15 residues. Germline loops: CDR1 MGHDK, CDR2 SYGVNS. CDR3 amino acids: CASSAAGQGKSEQYF. For the CDR3, the DNA is TGTGCCAGCAGTGCCGCCGGACAGGGGAAATCCGAGCAGTACTTC.

A few counts support this clone. This rearrangement joins TRBV11-2 to TRBJ1-5; D is unclear. The CDR3 has 15 amino acids. V was cut by 0 bases and J by 4 bases, with 10 bases left in between. Per the germline V gene, CDR1 is SGHAT and CDR2 is FQNNGV. This CDR3 reads CASSLDIGRNQPQHF. For the CDR3, the DNA is TGTGCCAGCAGCTTAGATATTGGCCGAAATCAGCCCCAGCATTTT. Full variable domain (rest looked up from reference TRBV11-2 and TRBJ1-5): EAGVAQSPRYKIIEKRQSVAFWCNPISGHATLYWYQQILGQGPKLLIQFQNNGVVDDSQLPKDRFSAERLKGVDSTLKIQPAKLEDSAVYLCASSLDIGRNQPQHFGDGTRLSIL.

This sequence joins TRBV19 and TRBJ1-1; possible D gene TRBD1, 6 bases. From germline, CDR1 is LNHDA and CDR2 SQIVND (reference sequence). CDR3 size: 12 residues. The germline V and J ends were trimmed by 5 bases and 13 bases, with 17 bases remaining between them. The CDR3 protein is CASSPGEGDLFF. CDR3 in DNA: TGTGCCAGTAGTCCAGGGGAAGGAGATCTTTTCTTT.

The chain uses TRBV6-5 and TRBJ2-7, with TRBD2 matching over 9 bases. After removal of 3 bases from V and 1 base from J, the junction contained 7 bases not matched to a gene. The CDR3 spans 16 residues. Germline CDR1 MNHEY, CDR2 SVGAGI. The CDR3 protein is CASSYNKAGGSYEQYF. CDR3 coding DNA: TGTGCCAGCAGTTATAATAAGGCGGGGGGGTCCTACGAGCAGTACTTC.

This clone turned up a few times. This chain joins TRBV29-1 and TRBJ1-2, with a weak D call TRBD1 (6 bases). Germline V CDR1 and CDR2: SQVTM, ANQGSEA. This CDR3 is built from 13 residues. V was shortened by 6 bases and J by 4 bases, with 15 bases between the two germline ends. The CDR3: CSVFRTVLYGYTF. For the CDR3, the DNA is TGCAGCGTCTTCAGGACAGTCCTCTATGGCTACACCTTC.